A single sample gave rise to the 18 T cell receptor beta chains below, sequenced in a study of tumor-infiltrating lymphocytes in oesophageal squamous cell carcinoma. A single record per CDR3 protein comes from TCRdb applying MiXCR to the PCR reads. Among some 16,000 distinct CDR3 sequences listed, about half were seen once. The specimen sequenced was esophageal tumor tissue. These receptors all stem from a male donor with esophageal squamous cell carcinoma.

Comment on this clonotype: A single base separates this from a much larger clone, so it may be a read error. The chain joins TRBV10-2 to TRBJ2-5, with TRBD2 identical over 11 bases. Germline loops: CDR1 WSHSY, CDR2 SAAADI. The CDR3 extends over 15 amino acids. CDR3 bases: TGCGCCAGCAGGGAGACTAGCGGGAACACCGGGGAGCTGTATTTT. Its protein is CASRETSGNTGELYF.

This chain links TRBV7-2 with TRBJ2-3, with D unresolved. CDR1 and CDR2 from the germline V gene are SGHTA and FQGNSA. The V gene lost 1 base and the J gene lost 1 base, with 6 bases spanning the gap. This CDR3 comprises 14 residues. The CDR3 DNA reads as TGTGCCAGCAGCTTAGAAGTTGGCACAGATACGCAGTATTTT. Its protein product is CASSLEVGTDTQYF.

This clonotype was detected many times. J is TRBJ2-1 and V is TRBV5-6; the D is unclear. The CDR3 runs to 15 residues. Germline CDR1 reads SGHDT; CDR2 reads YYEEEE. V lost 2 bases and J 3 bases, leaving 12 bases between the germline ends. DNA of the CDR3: TGTGCCAGCAGCTTTGAGTACCTGGACTACAATGAGCAGTTCTTC. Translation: CASSFEYLDYNEQFF.

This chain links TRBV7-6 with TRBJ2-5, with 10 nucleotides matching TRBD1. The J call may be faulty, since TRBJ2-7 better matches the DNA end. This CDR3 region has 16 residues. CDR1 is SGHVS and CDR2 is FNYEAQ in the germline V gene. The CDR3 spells CASSPTLGTGVLEQYF. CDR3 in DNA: TGTGCCAGCAGCCCCACTTTGGGGACAGGGGTGCTCGAGCAGTACTTC.

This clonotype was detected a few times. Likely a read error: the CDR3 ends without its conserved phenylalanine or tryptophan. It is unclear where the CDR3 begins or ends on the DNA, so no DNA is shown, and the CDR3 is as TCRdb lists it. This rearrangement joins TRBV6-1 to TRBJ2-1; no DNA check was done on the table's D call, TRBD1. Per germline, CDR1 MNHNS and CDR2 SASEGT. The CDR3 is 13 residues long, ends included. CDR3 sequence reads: CASSEVDEQFFGA.

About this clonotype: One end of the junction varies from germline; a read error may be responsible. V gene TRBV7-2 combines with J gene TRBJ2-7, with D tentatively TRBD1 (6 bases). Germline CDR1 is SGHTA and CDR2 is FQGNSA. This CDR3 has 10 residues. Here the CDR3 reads CASSFQGQVF. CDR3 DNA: TGTGCCAGCAGCTTCCAGGGACAAGTCTTC.

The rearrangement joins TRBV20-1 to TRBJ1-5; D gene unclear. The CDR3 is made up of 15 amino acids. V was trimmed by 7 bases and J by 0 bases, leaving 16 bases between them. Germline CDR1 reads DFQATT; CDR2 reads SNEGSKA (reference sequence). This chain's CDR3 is CSVHPYSGSNQPQHF. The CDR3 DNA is TGCAGTGTCCACCCGTACAGTGGTAGCAATCAGCCCCAGCATTTT.

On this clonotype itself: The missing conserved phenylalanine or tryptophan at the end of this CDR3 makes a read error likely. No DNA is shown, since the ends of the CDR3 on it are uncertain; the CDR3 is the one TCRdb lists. The CDR3 reads CASRKTSAQETQYFGA. J is TRBJ2-6 and V is TRBV7-9; the D call TRBD2 from the table was never checked on the DNA. The CDR3 is 16 residues long, ends included. CDR1 is SEHNR, CDR2 FQNEAQ, per germline (reference sequence).

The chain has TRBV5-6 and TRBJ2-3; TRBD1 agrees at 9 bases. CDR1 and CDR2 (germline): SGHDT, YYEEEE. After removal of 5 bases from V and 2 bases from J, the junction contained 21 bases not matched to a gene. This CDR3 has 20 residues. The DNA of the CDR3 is TGTGCCAGCAGGAAACACCGGGACAGGGAATATCTAGGTGACACAGATACGCAGTATTTT. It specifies CASRKHRDREYLGDTDTQYF.

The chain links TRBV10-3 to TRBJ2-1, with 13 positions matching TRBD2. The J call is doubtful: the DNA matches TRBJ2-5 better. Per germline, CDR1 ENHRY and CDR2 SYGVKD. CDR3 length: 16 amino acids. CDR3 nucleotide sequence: TGTGCCATCAGTGAGGGACTAGCGGGAGTCACGGAGACCCAGTACTTC. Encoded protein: CAISEGLAGVTETQYF.

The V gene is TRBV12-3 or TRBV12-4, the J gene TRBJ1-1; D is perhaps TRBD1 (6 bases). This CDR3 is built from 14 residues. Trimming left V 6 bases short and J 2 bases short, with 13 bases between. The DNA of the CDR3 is TGTGCCAGCAGGAGCAGGACAGCTAACACTGAAGCTTTCTTT. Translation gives CASRSRTANTEAFF.

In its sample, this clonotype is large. CDR3 residues: CASSRRGADNEQFF. The CDR3 region has the DNA TGTGCCAGCAGCCGTAGGGGAGCTGACAATGAGCAGTTCTTC. The V gene is TRBV27, the J gene TRBJ2-1; either TRBD1 or TRBD2 may supply D (5 bases each). CDR1 is MNHEY, CDR2 SMNVEV, per germline (reference sequence). V lost 6 bases, J lost 5 bases, and 14 bases lay in between. This CDR3 has 14 residues.

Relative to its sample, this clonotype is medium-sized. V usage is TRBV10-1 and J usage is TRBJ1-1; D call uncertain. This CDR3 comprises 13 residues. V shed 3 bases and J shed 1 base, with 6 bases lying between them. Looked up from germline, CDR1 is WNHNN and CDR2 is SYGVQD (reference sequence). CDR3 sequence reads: CASSDEKNTEAFF. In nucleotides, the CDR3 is TGCGCCAGCAGTGATGAGAAGAACACTGAAGCTTTCTTT.

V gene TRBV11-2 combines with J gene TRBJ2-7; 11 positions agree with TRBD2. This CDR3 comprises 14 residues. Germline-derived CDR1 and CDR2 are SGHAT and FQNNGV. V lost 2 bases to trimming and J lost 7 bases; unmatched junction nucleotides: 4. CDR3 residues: CASSLTSGSEEQYF. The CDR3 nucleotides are TGTGCCAGCAGCTTAACTAGCGGGAGTGAAGAGCAGTACTTC.

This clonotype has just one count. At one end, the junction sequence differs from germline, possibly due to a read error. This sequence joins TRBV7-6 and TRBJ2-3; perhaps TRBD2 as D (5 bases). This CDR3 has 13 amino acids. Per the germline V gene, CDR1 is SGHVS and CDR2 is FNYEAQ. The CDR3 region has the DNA TGTGCCAGCAGCTTAGAGGCTGGGAGCGACTGGTACTTC. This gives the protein CASSLEAGSDWYF.

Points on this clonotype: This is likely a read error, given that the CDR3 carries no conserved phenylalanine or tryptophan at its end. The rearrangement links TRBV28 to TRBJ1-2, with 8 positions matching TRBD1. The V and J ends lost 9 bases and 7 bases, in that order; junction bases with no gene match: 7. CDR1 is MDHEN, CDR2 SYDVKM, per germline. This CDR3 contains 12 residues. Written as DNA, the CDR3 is TGTGCCAGTTATGACAGGGGCCCTGGCTACACCTTA. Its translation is CASYDRGPGYTL.

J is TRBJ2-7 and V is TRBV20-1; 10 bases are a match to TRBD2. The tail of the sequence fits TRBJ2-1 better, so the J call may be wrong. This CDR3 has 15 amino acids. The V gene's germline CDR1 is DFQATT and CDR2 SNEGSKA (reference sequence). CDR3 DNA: TGCAGTGCTAGCGGGAGCGGGAGGGCGCGGAATGAGCAGTTCTTC. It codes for CSASGSGRARNEQFF.

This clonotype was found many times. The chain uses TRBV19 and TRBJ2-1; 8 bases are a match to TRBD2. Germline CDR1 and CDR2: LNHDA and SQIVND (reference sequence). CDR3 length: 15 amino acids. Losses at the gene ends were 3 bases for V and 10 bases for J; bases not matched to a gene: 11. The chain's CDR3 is CASSILASGGGEQFF. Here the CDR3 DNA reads TGTGCCAGTAGTATTTTGGCGTCCGGGGGGGGAGAGCAGTTCTTC.